These 17 T cell receptor beta chains share one sample of origin, sequenced in a study of cytomegalovirus exposure and HLA in healthy donors. In the PCR, 60 Vbeta and 13 Jbeta primers were used. The table came from immunoSEQ multiplex PCR; TCRdb's copy has only in-frame clones and leaves some out. The repertoire includes 45,000 to 65,000 clones, 60% to 85% of them detected once, and about 3.3% sits in the top ten. The sequenced material came from PBMCs. The receptors shown here come from a woman aged 35 to 49 in good health and CMV-seropositive.

This clone was observed a single time. This chain joins TRBV11-2 and TRBJ1-2, with 7 positions matching TRBD1. Germline-derived CDR1 and CDR2 are SGHAT and FQNNGV. The trim removed 2 bases at V and 2 bases at J, leaving 2 bases unmatched. CDR3 length: 14 amino acids. The DNA of the CDR3 is TGTGCCAGCAGCTTATCACAGGGGAACTATGGCTACACCTTC. Its protein product is CASSLSQGNYGYTF. Drawing the rest from reference TRBV11-2 and TRBJ1-2, the complete variable domain is EAGVAQSPRYKIIEKRQSVAFWCNPISGHATLYWYQQILGQGPKLLIQFQNNGVVDDSQLPKDRFSAERLKGVDSTLKIQPAKLEDSAVYLCASSLSQGNYGYTFGSGTRLTVV.

The V and J genes are TRBV7-9 and TRBJ1-4; 12 bases agree with TRBD1. The germline V gene encodes CDR1 SEHNR and CDR2 FQNEAQ (reference sequence). V dropped 5 bases and J dropped 15; count of bases not matched to a gene: 7. This CDR3 is built from 13 residues. The CDR3 region is CASSLGTGGNVFF. CDR3 in DNA: TGTGCCAGCAGCCTCGGGACAGGGGGCAATGTGTTTTTT.

The table lists this clone with a count of one. The chain couples TRBV7-2 to TRBJ2-3; D is undetermined. Trimming removed 1 base from V and 2 bases from J, with 10 bases in between. The CDR3 has 15 amino acids. CDR1 and CDR2 from the germline V gene are SGHTA and FQGNSA. This CDR3 reads CASSLDFSDTDTQYF. As DNA, the CDR3 is TGTGCCAGCAGCTTAGATTTCAGTGACACAGATACGCAGTATTTT.

This clone was seen once. V is TRBV9 and J is TRBJ2-3, with a weak D call TRBD1 (6 bases). Trimming took 1 base from V and 2 from J, leaving 11 bases between them. The germline V gene has CDR1 SGDLS and CDR2 YYNGEE. The CDR3 runs 15 residues. CDR3 sequence reads: CASSVTTGTTDTQYF. In DNA, the CDR3 is TGTGCCAGCAGCGTAACGACAGGCACCACAGATACGCAGTATTTT.

This clone has a single count. The chain combines TRBV7-9 with TRBJ2-3; 10 bases fit TRBD2. Germline V gives CDR1 SEHNR, CDR2 FQNEAQ (reference sequence). This CDR3 contains 16 residues. Trimming removed 5 bases from V and 6 bases from J; junction bases left unmatched: 11. The CDR3 DNA reads as TGTGCCAGCAGCCCCACGAGCGGGGGGGTCCCGGATACGCAGTATTTT. Translating gives CASSPTSGGVPDTQYF.

This sequence joins TRBV12-5 and TRBJ1-2, with TRBD1 identical over 8 bases. After removal of 2 bases from V and 6 bases from J, the junction contained 5 bases not matched to a gene. Germline CDR1 LGHNT, CDR2 FRNRAP. The CDR3 length is 14 residues. CDR3: CASGLRGQGHGYTF. The CDR3 nucleotides are TGTGCTAGTGGTTTGAGAGGACAGGGCCATGGCTACACCTTC.

The genes are TRBV28 and TRBJ1-1, with 10 nucleotides matching TRBD1. The J segment lost 1 base and the V segment lost 6 bases, leaving 8 bases of the junction unmatched. Germline CDR1 and CDR2: MDHEN and SYDVKM. This CDR3 is 16 amino acids long. The CDR3 DNA follows: TGTGCCAGCAGCCGCCGGGACAGGGGCCCGAACACTGAAGCTTTCTTT. Protein product: CASSRRDRGPNTEAFF.

The J gene is TRBJ1-5, the V gene TRBV7-2; maybe TRBD1 (5 bases). The germline V gene has CDR1 SGHTA and CDR2 FQGNSA. CDR3 size: 14 residues. Trimming shortened V by 5 bases and J by 6 bases, and 14 bases separated the two germline ends. The CDR3 spells CASSDTGFLQPQHF. The CDR3 DNA reads as TGTGCCAGCAGCGACACAGGTTTTCTTCAGCCCCAGCATTTT.

CDR3 sequence reads: CASSDMGRNTEAFF. CDR3 nucleotides: TGCGCCAGCAGCGACATGGGCAGGAACACTGAAGCTTTCTTT. The chain combines TRBV5-1 with TRBJ1-1, with unresolved D. Germline CDR1 SGHRS, CDR2 YFSETQ. Trimming took 4 bases from V and 1 from J, leaving 11 bases between them. The CDR3 spans 14 residues.

The V gene is TRBV6-1, the J gene TRBJ1-4, with 8 nucleotides matching TRBD1. This CDR3 is built from 14 residues. V lost 7 bases to trimming and J lost 7 bases; unmatched junction nucleotides: 8. Germline loops: CDR1 MNHNS, CDR2 SASEGT. Here the CDR3 DNA reads TGTGCCAGCATCCACAGGGGGGAGAGTGAAAAACTGTTTTTT. Its protein is CASIHRGESEKLFF.

The J gene is TRBJ2-5, the V gene TRBV5-4; D might be TRBD2 (6 bases). The V and J ends lost 0 bases and 7 bases respectively, with 16 bases between them. The CDR3 sequence is 15 residues long. Germline CDR1 SGHNT, CDR2 YYREEE (reference sequence). The CDR3 sequence: CASSLALGGSGTQYF. In DNA, the CDR3 is TGTGCCAGCAGCTTGGCCCTTGGGGGGTCGGGGACCCAGTACTTC.

The chain combines TRBV9 with TRBJ1-2, with 8 positions matching TRBD1. Germline-derived CDR1 and CDR2 are SGDLS and YYNGEE. The CDR3 contains 13 residues. Losses at the gene ends were 5 bases for V and 6 bases for J; bases not matched to a gene: 6. CDR3 residues: CASSLQGADGYTF. As DNA, the CDR3 is TGTGCCAGCAGTCTTCAGGGGGCGGATGGCTACACCTTC.

This chain connects TRBV5-4 to TRBJ1-2; TRBD1 agrees at 8 bases. Looked up from germline, CDR1 is SGHNT and CDR2 is YYREEE (reference sequence). This CDR3 comprises 15 residues. J gave up 3 bases and V 1 base, and 5 bases lay outside the gene matches. The CDR3 sequence is CASSLRQGRHYGYTF. The CDR3 DNA follows: TGTGCCAGCAGCTTGCGACAGGGGAGGCACTATGGCTACACCTTC.

The gene calls are TRBV6-5 and TRBJ2-1; 11 bases line up with TRBD2. CDR3 length equals 15 residues. Germline values: CDR1 MNHEY, CDR2 SVGAGI. J gave up 5 bases and V 0 bases, and 0 bases lay outside the gene matches. The CDR3 sequence is CASSYSTSGNNEQFF. The DNA for the CDR3 is TGTGCCAGCAGTTACTCGACTAGCGGGAACAATGAGCAGTTCTTC.

This chain connects TRBV29-1 to TRBJ1-2, with 8 bases identical to TRBD1. This CDR3 contains 11 residues. Trimming took 7 bases from V and 4 from J; bases not matched to a gene: 2. The germline gives CDR1 SQVTM, CDR2 ANQGSEA. CDR3 nucleotides: TGCAGCGCCGGACAGGGCTATGGCTACACCTTC. The encoded protein is CSAGQGYGYTF.

The chain couples TRBV19 to TRBJ1-5; D is ambiguous. This CDR3 is 15 amino acids long. Germline V gene lookup returns CDR1 LNHDA and CDR2 SQIVND (reference sequence). V was clipped by 6 bases and J by 4 bases, with 16 bases between them. The CDR3 reads CASSLDKRGNQPQHF. The CDR3 nucleotides read TGTGCCAGTAGCCTAGATAAGAGAGGTAATCAGCCCCAGCATTTT. The full variable domain, with the rest looked up from reference TRBV19 and TRBJ1-5, is DGGITQSPKYLFRKEGQNVTLSCEQNLNHDAMYWYRQDPGQGLRLIYYSQIVNDFQKGDIAEGYSVSREKKESFPLTVTSAQKNPTAFYLCASSLDKRGNQPQHFGDGTRLSIL.

The chain links TRBV30 to TRBJ2-7; the D gene is possibly TRBD1 (6 bases). Per germline, CDR1 GTSNPN and CDR2 SVGIG (reference sequence). V lost 2 bases and J lost 8, with 10 bases in between. This CDR3 comprises 11 residues. DNA for the CDR3: TGTGCCTGGAGTCTACAGGGACAGCAGTACTTC. As protein: CAWSLQGQQYF.